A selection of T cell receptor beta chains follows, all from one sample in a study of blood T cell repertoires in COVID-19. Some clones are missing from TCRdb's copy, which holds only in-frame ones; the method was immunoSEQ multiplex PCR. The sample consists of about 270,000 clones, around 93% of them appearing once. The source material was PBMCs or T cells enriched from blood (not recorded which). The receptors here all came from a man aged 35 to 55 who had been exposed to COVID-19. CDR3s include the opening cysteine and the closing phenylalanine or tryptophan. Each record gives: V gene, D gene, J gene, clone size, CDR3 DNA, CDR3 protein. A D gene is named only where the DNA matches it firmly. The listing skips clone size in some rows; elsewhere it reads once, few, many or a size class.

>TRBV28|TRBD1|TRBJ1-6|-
TGTGCCAGCAGTTTAAGGGCAGGGGGTCGGAATTCACCCCTCCACTTT
CASSLRAGGRNSPLHF
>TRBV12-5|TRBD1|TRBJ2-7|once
TGTGCTAGTGGTTCATTCCCGGACAGGGGACCCAACGAGCAGTACTTC
CASGSFPDRGPNEQYF
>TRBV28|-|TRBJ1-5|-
TGTGCCAGCAGTACACAGGTTTATAGCAATCAGCCCCAGCATTTT
CASSTQVYSNQPQHF
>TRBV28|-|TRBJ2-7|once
TGTGCCAGCAGTTTCAGTTTCCTCCACCAAACAGGCTACGAGCAGTACTTC
CASSFSFLHQTGYEQYF
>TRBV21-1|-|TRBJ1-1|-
TGTGCCAGCAGCAAGAATTCCGGGACAGAGAACACTGAAGCTTTCTTT
CASSKNSGTENTEAFF
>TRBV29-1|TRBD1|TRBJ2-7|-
TGCAGCGTGAGGACAGGGACTTCCTACGAGCAGTACTTC
CSVRTGTSYEQYF
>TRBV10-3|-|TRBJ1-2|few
TGTGCCATCAGTGCCCCAAGGGGCAACTATGGCTACACCTTC
CAISAPRGNYGYTF
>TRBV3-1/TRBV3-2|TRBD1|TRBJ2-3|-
TGTGCCAGCAGCTTAGGGACAGGTACGCAGTATTTT
CASSLGTGTQYF
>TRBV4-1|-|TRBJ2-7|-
TGCGCCAGCAGCCAGACAGGTTTACAGCGCTACGAGCAGTACTTC
CASSQTGLQRYEQYF
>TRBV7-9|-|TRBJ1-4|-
TGTGCCAGCAGCTTAGAGACACATATTAATGAAAAACTGTTTTTT
CASSLETHINEKLFF
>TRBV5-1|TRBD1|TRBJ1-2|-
TGCGCCAGCAGCTTGAATAGGGGGCAAGATGGCTACACCTTC
CASSLNRGQDGYTF
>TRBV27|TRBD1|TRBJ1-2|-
TGTGCCAGCAGCCGGGACAGGGAAGCCTATGGCTACACCTTC
CASSRDREAYGYTF
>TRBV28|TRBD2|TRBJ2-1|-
TGTGCCAGCACGCCCGGGGGGACTAGCGGGTACAATGAGCAGTTCTTC
CASTPGGTSGYNEQFF
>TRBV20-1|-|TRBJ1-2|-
TGCAGTGCTAGTATACAGGCGGGAGTAGACTATGGCTACACCTTC
CSASIQAGVDYGYTF
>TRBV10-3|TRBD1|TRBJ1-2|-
TGTGCCATCAGTGAGAGACAGGGAGACTATGGCTACACCTTC
CAISERQGDYGYTF
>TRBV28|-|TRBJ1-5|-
TGTGCCAGCAGTGATCCTGAGCAGCCCCAGCATTTT
CASSDPEQPQHF
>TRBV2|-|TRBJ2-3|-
TGTGCCAGCAGAATTATTTCGGGGCAGTATTTT
CASRIISGQYF
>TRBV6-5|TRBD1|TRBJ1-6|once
TGTGCCAGCAGTTTACGACAGGGAAGGAATTCACCCCTCCACTTT
CASSLRQGRNSPLHF
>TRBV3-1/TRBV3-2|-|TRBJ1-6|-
TGTGCCAGCAGCCAAGTTACAGGAGTCTATAATTCACCCCTCCACTTT
CASSQVTGVYNSPLHF
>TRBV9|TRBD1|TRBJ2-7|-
TGTGCCAGCAGCCCGGGGGTCGGACAGGGTCAGTTGAACGAGCAGTACTTC
CASSPGVGQGQLNEQYF
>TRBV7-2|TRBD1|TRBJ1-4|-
TGTGCCAGCAGTAATCCGACAGGGAACGAAAAACTGTTTTTT
CASSNPTGNEKLFF
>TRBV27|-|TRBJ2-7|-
TGTGCCAGCAGTTTATTTTCCGGACAGTACTCCTACGAGCAGTACTTC
CASSLFSGQYSYEQYF
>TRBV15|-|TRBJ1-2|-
TGTGCCACCAGCGGAACAGTCTATGGCTACACCTTC
CATSGTVYGYTF
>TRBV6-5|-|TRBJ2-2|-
TGTGCCAGCAGTTACGCACAGGACAACACCGGGGAGCTGTTTTTT
CASSYAQDNTGELFF
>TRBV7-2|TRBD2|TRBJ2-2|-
TGTGCCAGCAGCTTACTGAGGGAGGGCACCGGGGAGCTGTTTTTT
CASSLLREGTGELFF
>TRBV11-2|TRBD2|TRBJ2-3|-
TGTGCCAGCAGCCTTAATAGCGGGAGTGTGACAGATACGCAGTATTTT
CASSLNSGSVTDTQYF
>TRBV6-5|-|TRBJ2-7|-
TGTGCCAGCAGACCACTTCGGGAGACCTACGAGCAGTACTTC
CASRPLRETYEQYF
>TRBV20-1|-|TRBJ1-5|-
TGCAGTGCTAGTGCAGACAGAAAGGGGGTTTATAGCAATCAGCCCCAGCATTTT
CSASADRKGVYSNQPQHF
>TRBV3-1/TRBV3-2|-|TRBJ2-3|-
TGTGCCAGCAGCCAAGTTGGAGGAGCCAGCACAGATACGCAGTATTTT
CASSQVGGASTDTQYF
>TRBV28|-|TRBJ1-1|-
TGTGCCAGCAAATATGATCGGGGTGGGGTCACTGAAGCTTTCTTT
CASKYDRGGVTEAFF
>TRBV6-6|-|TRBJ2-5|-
TGTGCCAGCTCTGAGTTTCAAGAGACCCAGTACTTC
CASSEFQETQYF
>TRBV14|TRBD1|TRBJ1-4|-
TGTGCCAGCAGCCGAACGACAGGGTATGAAAAACTGTTTTTT
CASSRTTGYEKLFF